The sequence of this T cell receptor beta chain was determined in a study of tumor-infiltrating lymphocytes in primary liver carcinoma. Study-wide context: Patients were men and women aged 30 to 69 years.

On this clonotype: Its antigen is unknown. A read error may produce the germline difference seen at one junction end.

Germline-derived CDR1 and CDR2 are SGHAT and FQNNGV. This CDR3 comprises 15 residues. cDNA specific to TCR beta was made from 500 ng of total RNA, with a constant-region primer employed for priming. Sequencing libraries for TCR beta derived from three nested multiplex PCR rounds that used slightly modified ARM-PCR. The first two PCR rounds used TRBV1-TRBV30 forward primers with a C-beta reverse primer, nine to ten cycles each. One entry per CDR3 protein, called by TCRdb with MiXCR from the multiplex PCR reads. The sample yields about 100,000 distinct CDR3 sequences, roughly 69% seen once. The study's findings and limits: In tumor-adjacent and tumor-blood pairs, overlap was lower than in tumor region pairs.

For each extraction, RNA and DNA were obtained together from 20-30 mg of unsorted bulk tissue. Surgical resection served as treatment for the primary liver carcinoma of these patients. Every tumor yielded five separate sampled regions. The sequence was collected from a woman aged 60 to 75 with primary liver carcinoma and hepatitis B virus infection. The material sequenced was liver tumor tissue from sampling region 5. The sample's subset: tumor region T5, tumor centre. The chain uses TRBV11-2 and TRBJ2-3; D unclear. In nucleotides, the CDR3 is TGTGCCAACAGCACTCGTCCTTCTCCCACAGATACGCAGTATTTT. Translation: CANSTRPSPTDTQYF.